Listed below are T cell receptor beta chains from one sample, sequenced in a study of T cells after yellow fever vaccination. In TCRdb, the 5' RACE reads were re-called with MiXCR into one record per CDR3 protein. Of some 350,000 distinct CDR3 sequences in the sample, roughly 8.7% are singletons; the top ten hold approximately 18%. The sequencing here drew on PBMCs, taken on the day of the first yellow fever vaccination. The source is a man in his late teens or twenties who received the YFV17D yellow fever vaccine. Each CDR3 is given with its conserved first and last residue.

TRBJ2-2,TRBV28,CASSSAGLRELFF
TRBJ1-4,TRBV29-1,CSVALAGRPWEKLFF
TRBJ1-4,TRBV4-1,CASSHPTGGSEKLFF
TRBJ2-3,TRBV12-3/TRBV12-4,CASSSGSGSDTQYF
TRBJ2-3,TRBV15,CATRKGTISTDTQYF
TRBJ2-6,TRBV12-3/TRBV12-4,CASSFGGSSGANVLTF
TRBJ2-2,TRBV12-3/TRBV12-4,CASSWTGNTGELFF
TRBJ2-2,TRBV4-2,CASSQEGDKRTTGELFF
TRBJ1-1,TRBV4-2,CASSQSGQYTEAFF
TRBJ1-1,TRBV7-9,CASSPWDRDEAFF
TRBJ1-1,TRBV6-5,CASSYSRDLSTEAFF
TRBJ1-1,TRBV20-1,CSALGVNTEAFF
TRBJ2-7,TRBV2,CASTFQTEQYF
TRBJ1-2,TRBV4-1,CASSQDAGGNYGYTF
TRBJ2-2,TRBV12-3/TRBV12-4,CASSIGTGELFF
TRBJ2-3,TRBV7-9,CASPFGGGEWGTDTQYF